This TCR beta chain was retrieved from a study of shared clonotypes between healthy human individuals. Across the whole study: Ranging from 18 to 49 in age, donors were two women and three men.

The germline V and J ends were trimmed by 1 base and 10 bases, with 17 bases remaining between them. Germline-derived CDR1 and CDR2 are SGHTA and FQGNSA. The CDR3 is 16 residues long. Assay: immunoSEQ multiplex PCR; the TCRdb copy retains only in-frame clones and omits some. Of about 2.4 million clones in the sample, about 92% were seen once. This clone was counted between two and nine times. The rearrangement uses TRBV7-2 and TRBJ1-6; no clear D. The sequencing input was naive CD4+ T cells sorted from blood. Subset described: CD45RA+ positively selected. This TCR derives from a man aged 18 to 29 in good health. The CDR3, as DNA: TGTGCCAGCAGCTTAGTCCCTATCTCTTCGAGGTCACCCCTCCACTTT. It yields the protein CASSLVPISSRSPLHF.